This T cell receptor beta chain came from a study of blood T cell repertoires in COVID-19. Individuals drawn from 24 US areas were about 18 to 95 years old. Each participant's cohort was designated according to participant-reported clinical history. Methods used by the authors: Estimates of nucleated cell counts were drawn from the amplification of reference gene primers. The data were produced by immunoSEQ multiplex PCR, yet TCRdb's version contains in-frame clones alone and is incomplete. The DNA was the basis for D and trimming; V, J and clone size are from that table. The sample carries approximately 500,000 clones, approximately 90% recorded once. This receptor was obtained from a woman aged 35 to 49 who had recovered from COVID-19. The sample comprised PBMCs or T cells enriched from blood (not recorded which).

CDR3 coding DNA: TGCAGCGTTGAAGTTCGGGAAAACAAGCCCGGGGAGCTGTTTTTT. This gives the protein CSVEVRENKPGELFF. This chain uses TRBV29-1 with TRBJ2-2; weak D call: TRBD2 (5 bases). The V gene's germline CDR1 is SQVTM and CDR2 ANQGSEA. This CDR3 has 15 residues. Trimming removed 1 base from V and 6 bases from J, with 15 bases in between.